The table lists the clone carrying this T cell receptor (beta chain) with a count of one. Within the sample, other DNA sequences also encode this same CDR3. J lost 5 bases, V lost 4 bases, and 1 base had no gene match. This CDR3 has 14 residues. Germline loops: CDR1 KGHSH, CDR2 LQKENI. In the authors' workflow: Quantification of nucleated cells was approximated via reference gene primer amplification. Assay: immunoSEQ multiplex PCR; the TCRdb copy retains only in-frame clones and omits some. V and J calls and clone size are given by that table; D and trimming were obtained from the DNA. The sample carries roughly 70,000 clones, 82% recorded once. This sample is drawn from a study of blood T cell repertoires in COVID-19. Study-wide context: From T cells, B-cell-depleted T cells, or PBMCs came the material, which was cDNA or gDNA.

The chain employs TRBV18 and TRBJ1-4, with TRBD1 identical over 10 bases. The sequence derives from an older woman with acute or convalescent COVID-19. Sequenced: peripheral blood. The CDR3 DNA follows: TGTGCCAGCTCACGGGGACAGGGGAATGAAAAACTGTTTTTT. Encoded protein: CASSRGQGNEKLFF.